This TCR beta chain was found in a study of somatic mutations in cytotoxic T cells in rheumatoid arthritis. Overall study findings and caveats: The top CD8+ clone topped 20% of CD8+ cells in about an eighth of the roughly 65 patients.

Germline V gene sequence: CDR1 SNHLY, CDR2 FYNNEI. The CDR3 is 14 amino acids. V dropped 7 bases and J dropped 2 bases, with 15 bases sitting between them. Measured with immunoSEQ multiplex PCR; TCRdb has only the in-frame clones, and not every one. The sample records 9,500 to 15,000 clones, 60% to 80% being singletons. This clone showed up just a few times. Its specificity is unknown. This sequence originates from a man between 50 and 59 years old in good health. The chain joins TRBV2 to TRBJ2-7; possibly TRBD1 for D (7 bases). The sequenced sample consisted of CD8+ T cells sorted from blood. The CDR3, as DNA: TGTGCCAGCATGGGGCAGGGGGGCCCCTACGAGCAGTACTTC. It specifies CASMGQGGPYEQYF.